The 16 T cell receptor beta chains presented below share a single source sample, sequenced in a study of shared clonotypes between healthy human individuals. The naive CD8 subset, CD45RO-negative cells positively selected for CCR7, excluded terminally differentiated effector memory CD45RA+ cells. Profiling relied on immunoSEQ multiplex PCR, and the TCRdb table lists in-frame clones only, not all of them. The sample shows millions of clones, more than 85% of them seen only once. Specimen: naive CD8+ T cells from PBMCs. These receptors were collected from a man aged 18 to 29 in good health. Some clones in this sample may be carry-over from other donors' samples.

The V and J genes are TRBV2 and TRBJ1-2; D ambiguous. This CDR3 comprises 14 residues. Germline V lookup: CDR1 SNHLY, CDR2 FYNNEI. The V and J ends lost 5 bases and 0 bases respectively, with 10 bases between them. CDR3 nucleotide sequence: TGTGCCAGCAGTTTAAGGGTTTCTAACTATGGCTACACCTTC. Protein sequence: CASSLRVSNYGYTF.

This chain uses TRBV2 with TRBJ2-7, with D perhaps matching TRBD1 (5 bases). The CDR3 is made up of 14 amino acids. Trimming left V 9 bases short and J 2 bases short, with 17 bases between. Per germline, CDR1 SNHLY and CDR2 FYNNEI. CDR3 in DNA: TGTGCCAGTTTGACCATCTTAGGGGCCTACGAGCAGTACTTC. It is translated as CASLTILGAYEQYF.

V usage is TRBV27 and J usage is TRBJ1-2, with no clear D. CDR3 length: 17 amino acids. CDR1 and CDR2 from the germline V gene are MNHEY and SMNVEV (reference sequence). Between the trimmed V and J ends, which lost 3 bases and 1 base, there was a span of 18 bases. The CDR3 reads CASSFSVRDRRNYGYTF. CDR3 DNA sequence: TGTGCCAGCAGTTTTAGTGTGCGAGACCGTCGTAACTATGGCTACACCTTC.

This clone was seen only once. The chain uses TRBV27 and TRBJ2-7; D is unresolved. This CDR3 has 14 amino acids. CDR1 is MNHEY, CDR2 SMNVEV, per germline (reference sequence). Trimming shortened V by 2 bases and J by 0 bases, and 8 bases separated the two germline ends. The CDR3, as DNA: TGTGCCAGCAGTTTAAGCGACGACTCCTACGAGCAGTACTTC. Translation: CASSLSDDSYEQYF.

The chain joins TRBV5-8 to TRBJ2-7; tentatively, D is TRBD1 or TRBD2 (5 bases each). V was trimmed by 3 bases and J by 6 bases, leaving 16 bases between them. Per the germline V gene, CDR1 is SGHTS and CDR2 is YDEGEE. CDR3 length equals 14 residues. CDR3 region: CASSSREPRSEQYF. In DNA form, the CDR3 reads TGTGCCAGCAGCTCCAGGGAGCCCCGATCCGAGCAGTACTTC.

The chain employs TRBV6-5 and TRBJ2-7, with D perhaps matching TRBD1 (6 bases). The V and J ends lost 2 bases and 0 bases respectively, with 11 bases between them. The CDR3 spans 15 residues. Germline V gene sequence: CDR1 MNHEY, CDR2 SVGAGI. Here the CDR3 DNA reads TGTGCCAGCAGTTACCTGCAGGGGAGCTCCTACGAGCAGTACTTC. It codes for CASSYLQGSSYEQYF.

The chain combines TRBV29-1 with TRBJ2-1; no clear D gene. This CDR3 is 14 amino acids long. V gave up 4 bases and J gave up 3 bases, with 13 bases separating them. Germline V gene data show CDR1 as SQVTM and CDR2 as ANQGSEA. CDR3 protein: CSVVGSDDYNEQFF. The CDR3 nucleotides read TGCAGCGTTGTAGGGTCGGACGACTACAATGAGCAGTTCTTC.

Worth noting for this clone: Other DNA sequences from this sample encode an identical CDR3 as well. This chain links TRBV7-9 with TRBJ2-1; D not resolved. Deletions cut 5 bases from V and 4 bases from J, with 9 bases between. The length of the CDR3 is 13 residues. Germline CDR1 and CDR2: SEHNR and FQNEAQ (reference sequence). The CDR3 DNA is TGTGCCAGCAGCCCATCCCTTTACAATGAGCAGTTCTTC. Amino acid sequence: CASSPSLYNEQFF.

The chain uses TRBV13 and TRBJ2-7, with 8 bases lining up with TRBD2. The CDR3 extends over 15 amino acids. The junction had 7 bases not matched to a gene; V was cut back by 4 bases and J by 2 bases. Per the germline V gene, CDR1 is PRHDT and CDR2 is FYEKMQ (reference sequence). CDR3 protein: CASSSTGLGAYEQYF. In nucleotides, the CDR3 is TGTGCCAGCAGCTCAACGGGACTAGGGGCCTACGAGCAGTACTTC.

The chain uses TRBV25-1 and TRBJ1-1; 10 bases fit TRBD1. The V gene's germline CDR1 is MGHDK and CDR2 SYGVNS. The V segment lost 5 bases and the J segment 5 bases; nucleotides outside the gene matches: 11. This CDR3 has 16 residues. The CDR3 DNA follows: TGTGCCAGCAGTCCCCGGGACAGGGGTCCGATGACTGAAGCTTTCTTT. Translating it yields CASSPRDRGPMTEAFF.

The rearrangement links TRBV6-5 to TRBJ2-7; no firm D call. The CDR3 totals 14 residues. Trimming left V 6 bases short and J 2 bases short, with 14 bases between. Germline V gene lookup returns CDR1 MNHEY and CDR2 SVGAGI. The CDR3 loop reads CASSPGRQAYEQYF. CDR3 DNA sequence: TGTGCCAGCAGCCCCGGACGGCAAGCCTACGAGCAGTACTTC.

The V and J genes are TRBV2 and TRBJ1-3; a weak D match, TRBD1 (5 bases). Trimming cost V 11 bases and J 4 bases, with 24 bases left between them. Per germline, CDR1 SNHLY and CDR2 FYNNEI. The CDR3 covers 16 residues. This CDR3 reads CALPHPRQGNGNTIYF. Written as DNA, the CDR3 is TGTGCCCTGCCGCACCCCCGGCAGGGCAACGGAAACACCATATATTTT.

The chain joins TRBV27 to TRBJ2-7, with TRBD2 matching over 12 bases. CDR3 length: 15 residues. CDR1 and CDR2 (germline): MNHEY, SMNVEV (reference sequence). Unmatched junction bases numbered 6, after V lost 5 bases and J lost 4 bases. For the CDR3, the DNA is TGTGCCAGCAGTATACTAGCGGGAGGACCATACGAGCAGTACTTC. Translating gives CASSILAGGPYEQYF.

The genes are TRBV19 and TRBJ2-1, with unresolved D. Trimming took off 1 base at V and 1 base at J, with 17 bases between the two ends. In germline, CDR1 is LNHDA, CDR2 SQIVND (reference sequence). The CDR3 extends over 18 amino acids. CDR3 coding DNA: TGTGCCAGTAGTATAGGATGGGTGGGGTCGAGGTCCTACAATGAGCAGTTCTTC. It codes for CASSIGWVGSRSYNEQFF. The whole variable domain, filled in from reference TRBV19 and TRBJ2-1, reads DGGITQSPKYLFRKEGQNVTLSCEQNLNHDAMYWYRQDPGQGLRLIYYSQIVNDFQKGDIAEGYSVSREKKESFPLTVTSAQKNPTAFYLCASSIGWVGSRSYNEQFFGPGTRLTVL.

This chain joins TRBV7-9 and TRBJ2-2; TRBD2 agrees at 14 bases. The CDR3 has 18 residues. The V gene's germline CDR1 is SEHNR and CDR2 FQNEAQ (reference sequence). J was trimmed by 7 bases and V by 2 bases; bases with no gene match: 9. The CDR3 region is CASSLWGTSGRLFGELFF. The CDR3, as DNA: TGTGCCAGCAGCTTATGGGGGACTAGCGGGAGATTGTTCGGGGAGCTGTTTTTT.

This sequence joins TRBV13 and TRBJ1-5; D perhaps matches TRBD1 (6 bases). Germline CDR1 reads PRHDT; CDR2 reads FYEKMQ (reference sequence). The CDR3 runs 15 residues. The ends were cut back, 0 bases at V and 4 bases at J, with 10 bases in the middle. The CDR3: CASSLGGDRNQPQHF. CDR3 coding DNA: TGTGCCAGCAGCTTAGGTGGAGACAGGAATCAGCCCCAGCATTTT.